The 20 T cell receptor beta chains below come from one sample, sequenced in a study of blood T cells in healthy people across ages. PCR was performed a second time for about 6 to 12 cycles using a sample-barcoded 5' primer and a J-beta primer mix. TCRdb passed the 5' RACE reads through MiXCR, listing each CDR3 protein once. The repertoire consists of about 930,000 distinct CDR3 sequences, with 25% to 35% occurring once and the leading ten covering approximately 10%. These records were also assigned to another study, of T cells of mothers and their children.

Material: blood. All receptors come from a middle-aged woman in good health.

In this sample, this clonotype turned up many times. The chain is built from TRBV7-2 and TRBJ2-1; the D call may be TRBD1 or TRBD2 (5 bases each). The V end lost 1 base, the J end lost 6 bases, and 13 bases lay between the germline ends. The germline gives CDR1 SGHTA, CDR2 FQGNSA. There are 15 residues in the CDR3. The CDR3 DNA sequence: TGTGCCAGCAGCTTAGGAGGGGACCCCATCAATGAGCAGTTCTTC. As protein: CASSLGGDPINEQFF.

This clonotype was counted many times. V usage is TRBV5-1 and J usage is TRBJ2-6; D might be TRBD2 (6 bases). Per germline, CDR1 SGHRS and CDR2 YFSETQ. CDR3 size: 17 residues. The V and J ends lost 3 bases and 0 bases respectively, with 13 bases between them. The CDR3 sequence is CASSSSGLSSGANVLTF. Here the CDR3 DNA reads TGCGCCAGCAGCTCTTCTGGACTATCCTCTGGGGCCAACGTCCTGACTTTC.

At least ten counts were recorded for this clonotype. CDR3 in DNA: TGTGCCAGCAGCCCATACAGGCTGCAGGAGCAGTACTTC. Translated, it gives CASSPYRLQEQYF. The V call is TRBV7-2, the J call TRBJ2-7; tentatively, D is TRBD1 (5 bases). Germline CDR1 and CDR2: SGHTA and FQGNSA. V was trimmed by 5 bases and J by 7 bases, leaving 15 bases between them. This CDR3 has 13 residues.

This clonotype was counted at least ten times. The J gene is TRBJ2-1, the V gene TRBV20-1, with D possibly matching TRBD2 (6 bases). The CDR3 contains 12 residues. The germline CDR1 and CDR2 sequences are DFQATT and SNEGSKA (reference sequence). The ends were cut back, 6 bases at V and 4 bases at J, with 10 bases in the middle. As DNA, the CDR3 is TGCAGTGCCCCGGGACTGTACAATGAGCAGTTCTTC. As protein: CSAPGLYNEQFF.

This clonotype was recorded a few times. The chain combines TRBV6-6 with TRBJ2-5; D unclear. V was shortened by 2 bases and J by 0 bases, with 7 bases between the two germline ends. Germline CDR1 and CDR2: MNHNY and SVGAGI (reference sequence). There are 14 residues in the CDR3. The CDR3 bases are TGTGCCAGCAGTTACGACCTGTACCAAGAGACCCAGTACTTC. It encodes CASSYDLYQETQYF.

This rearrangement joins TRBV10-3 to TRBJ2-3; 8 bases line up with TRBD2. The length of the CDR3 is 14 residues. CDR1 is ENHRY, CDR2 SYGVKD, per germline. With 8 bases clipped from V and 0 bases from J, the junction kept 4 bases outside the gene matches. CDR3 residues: CAIGGGQSTDTQYF. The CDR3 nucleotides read TGTGCCATCGGCGGGGGGCAAAGCACAGATACGCAGTATTTT.

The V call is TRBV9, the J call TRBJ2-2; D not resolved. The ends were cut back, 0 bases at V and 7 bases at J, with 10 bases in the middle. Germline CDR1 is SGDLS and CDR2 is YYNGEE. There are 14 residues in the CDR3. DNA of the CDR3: TGTGCCAGCAGCGTAGGCCTAACGGACGGGGAGCTGTTTTTT. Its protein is CASSVGLTDGELFF.

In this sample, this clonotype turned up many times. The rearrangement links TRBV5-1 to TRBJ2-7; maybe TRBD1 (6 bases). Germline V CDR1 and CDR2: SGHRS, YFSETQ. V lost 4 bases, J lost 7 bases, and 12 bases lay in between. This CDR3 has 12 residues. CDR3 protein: CASSRAGVEQYF. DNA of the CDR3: TGCGCCAGCAGCAGAGCAGGGGTTGAGCAGTACTTC.

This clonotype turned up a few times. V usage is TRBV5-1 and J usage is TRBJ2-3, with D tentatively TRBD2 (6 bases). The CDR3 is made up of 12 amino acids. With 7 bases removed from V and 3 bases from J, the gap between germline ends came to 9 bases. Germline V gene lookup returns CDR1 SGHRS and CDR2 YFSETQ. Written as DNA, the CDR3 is TGCGCCAGCCAGGAGGGAACAGATACGCAGTATTTT. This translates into CASQEGTDTQYF.

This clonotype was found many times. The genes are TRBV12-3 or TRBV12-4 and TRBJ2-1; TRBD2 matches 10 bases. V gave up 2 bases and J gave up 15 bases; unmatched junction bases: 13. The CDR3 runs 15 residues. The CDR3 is CASSLSGTSDPGPFF. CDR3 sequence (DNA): TGTGCCAGCAGTTTATCGGGGACTAGCGACCCCGGTCCGTTCTTC.

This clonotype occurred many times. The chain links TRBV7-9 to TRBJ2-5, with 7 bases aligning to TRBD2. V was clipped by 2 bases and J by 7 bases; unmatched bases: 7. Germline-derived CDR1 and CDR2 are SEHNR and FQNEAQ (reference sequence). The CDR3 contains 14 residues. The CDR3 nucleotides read TGTGCCAGCAGCTTAAGCGGGGCCCTAACGACCCAGTACTTC. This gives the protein CASSLSGALTTQYF.

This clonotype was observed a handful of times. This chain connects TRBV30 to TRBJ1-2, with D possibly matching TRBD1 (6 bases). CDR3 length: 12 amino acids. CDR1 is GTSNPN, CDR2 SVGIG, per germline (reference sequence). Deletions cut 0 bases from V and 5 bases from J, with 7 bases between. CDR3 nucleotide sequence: TGTGCCTGGAGTGTAACAGGGTATGGCTACACCTTC. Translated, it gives CAWSVTGYGYTF.

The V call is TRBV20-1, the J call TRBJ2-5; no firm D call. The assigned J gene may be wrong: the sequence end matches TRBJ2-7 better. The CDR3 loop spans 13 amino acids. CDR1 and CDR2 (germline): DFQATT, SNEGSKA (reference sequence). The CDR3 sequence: CSARDPATYEQYF. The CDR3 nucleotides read TGCAGTGCTAGAGATCCGGCCACCTACGAGCAGTACTTC.

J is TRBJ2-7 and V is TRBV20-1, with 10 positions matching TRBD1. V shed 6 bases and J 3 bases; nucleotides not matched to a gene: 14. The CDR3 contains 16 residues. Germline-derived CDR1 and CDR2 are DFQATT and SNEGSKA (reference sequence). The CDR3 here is CSANPTGTGDLYEQYF. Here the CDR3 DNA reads TGCAGTGCCAACCCAACCGGGACAGGGGACCTCTACGAGCAGTACTTC.

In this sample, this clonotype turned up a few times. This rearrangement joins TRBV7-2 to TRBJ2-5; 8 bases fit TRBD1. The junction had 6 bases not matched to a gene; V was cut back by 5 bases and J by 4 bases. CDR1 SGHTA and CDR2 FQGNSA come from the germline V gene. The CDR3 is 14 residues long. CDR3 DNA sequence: TGTGCCAGCAGCCGGACAGGGTACGGAGAGACCCAGTACTTC. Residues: CASSRTGYGETQYF.

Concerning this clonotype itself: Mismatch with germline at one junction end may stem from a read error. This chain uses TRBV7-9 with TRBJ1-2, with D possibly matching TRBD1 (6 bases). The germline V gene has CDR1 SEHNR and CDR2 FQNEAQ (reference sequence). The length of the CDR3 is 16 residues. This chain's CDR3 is CASSPPGQQGYYGCTF. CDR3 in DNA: TGTGCCAGCAGCCCCCCAGGTCAACAGGGCTACTATGGCTGCACCTTC.

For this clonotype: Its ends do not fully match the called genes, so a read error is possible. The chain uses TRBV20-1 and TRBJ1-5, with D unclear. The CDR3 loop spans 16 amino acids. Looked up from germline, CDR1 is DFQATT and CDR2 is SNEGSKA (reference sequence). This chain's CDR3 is CSARGVTPISNRPQHF. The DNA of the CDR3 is TGCAGTGCTAGAGGGGTAACACCGATTAGCAATCGGCCCCAGCATTTT.

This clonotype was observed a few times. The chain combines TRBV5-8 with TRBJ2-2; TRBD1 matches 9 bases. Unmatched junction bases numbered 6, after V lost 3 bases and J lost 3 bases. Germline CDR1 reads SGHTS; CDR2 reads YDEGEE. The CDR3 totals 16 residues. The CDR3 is CASSSGQGRDTGELFF. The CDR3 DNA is TGTGCCAGCAGCTCCGGACAGGGGCGCGACACCGGGGAGCTGTTTTTT.

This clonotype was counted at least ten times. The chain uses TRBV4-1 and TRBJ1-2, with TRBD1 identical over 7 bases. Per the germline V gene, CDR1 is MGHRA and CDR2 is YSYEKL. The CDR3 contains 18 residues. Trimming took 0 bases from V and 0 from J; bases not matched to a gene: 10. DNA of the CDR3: TGCGCCAGCAGCCAAGATCAACGGACAGGACGGGCTAACTATGGCTACACCTTC. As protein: CASSQDQRTGRANYGYTF.

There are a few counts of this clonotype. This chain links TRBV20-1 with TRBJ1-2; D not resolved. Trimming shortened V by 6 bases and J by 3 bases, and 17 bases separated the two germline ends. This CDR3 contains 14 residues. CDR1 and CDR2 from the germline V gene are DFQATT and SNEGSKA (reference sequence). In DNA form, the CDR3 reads TGCAGTGCCCCACCGGGCGCTATAGACTATGGCTACACCTTC. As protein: CSAPPGAIDYGYTF.